The clone carrying this TCR beta chain has more than one count but fewer than ten. Its target is not known. These data originate in a study of T cells after yellow fever vaccination. Study summary: Preparation of fractions with low cell numbers was performed using SMART-Seq v4 Ultra Low Input.

The study, taken as a whole, reports: Reappearing after the booster were most of the clones from primary vaccination (almost 97% CD4, 85% to 90% CD8).

The CDR3 loop spans 16 amino acids. Germline CDR1 and CDR2: SEHNR and FQNEAQ (reference sequence). The J segment lost 8 bases and the V segment lost 4 bases, leaving 9 bases of the junction unmatched. Researchers made TCR cDNA using 5'RACE template switching, and this step added a universal primer site and UMIs. TCRdb used MiXCR to reprocess the 5' RACE reads, holding one entry per CDR3 protein. The table shows under 700,000 distinct CDR3 sequences, with less than 20% occurring only once. Sequences were derived from PBMCs, sampled 5 days after the first yellow fever vaccination. The sequence was collected from a man aged 18 to 30 who received the YFV17D yellow fever vaccine. The V call is TRBV7-9, the J call TRBJ1-4, with 11 bases fitting TRBD1. The DNA for the CDR3 is TGTGCCAGCAGCTCGAGGACAGGGGGCAGGGAAGAAAAACTGTTTTTT. This translates into CASSSRTGGREEKLFF.